The 27 T cell receptor beta chains below come from one sample, sequenced in a study of PD-L1 blockade in urothelial cancer. Profiling relied on immunoSEQ multiplex PCR, and the TCRdb table lists in-frame clones only, not all of them. The table records under 120,000 clones, around 85% of them present only once. Sequenced here: PBMCs, sampled around atezolizumab (anti-PD-L1) treatment. All receptors come from a man aged 45-65 years with urothelial cancer.

This chain links TRBV2 with TRBJ2-1; D remains ambiguous. Trimming stripped 6 bases from V and 4 bases from J, with 10 bases between. The CDR3 covers 13 residues. Per the germline V gene, CDR1 is SNHLY and CDR2 is FYNNEI. Written as DNA, the CDR3 is TGTGCCAGCAGATACTTACCATACAATGAGCAGTTCTTC. It encodes CASRYLPYNEQFF.

J is TRBJ2-3 and V is TRBV27, with 8 bases that match TRBD2. CDR3 length: 14 residues. Looked up from germline, CDR1 is MNHEY and CDR2 is SMNVEV (reference sequence). V dropped 7 bases and J dropped 4; count of bases not matched to a gene: 7. The CDR3 here is CASKERESPDTQYF. CDR3 DNA sequence: TGTGCCAGCAAAGAGCGGGAGTCCCCAGATACGCAGTATTTT.

This sequence joins TRBV5-1 and TRBJ2-5; 12 bases are a match to TRBD2. Germline V lookup: CDR1 SGHRS, CDR2 YFSETQ. The length of the CDR3 is 16 residues. V gave up 3 bases and J gave up 2 bases; unmatched junction bases: 5. CDR3 coding DNA: TGCGCCAGCAGCTCTAGGACTAGCGGGGCTCAAGAGACCCAGTACTTC. Amino acid sequence: CASSSRTSGAQETQYF.

The gene calls are TRBV30 and TRBJ1-1; 10 bases fit TRBD1. Per germline, CDR1 GTSNPN and CDR2 SVGIG (reference sequence). The V segment lost 8 bases and the J segment 0 bases; nucleotides outside the gene matches: 9. CDR3 length: 15 residues. CDR3 DNA: TGTGCCCGAGTGCCGGGACAGGGGATGAACACTGAAGCTTTCTTT. Its translation: CARVPGQGMNTEAFF.

The chain uses TRBV7-2 and TRBJ2-2; TRBD2 is a possible D gene (6 bases). V dropped 10 bases and J dropped 0 bases, with 12 bases sitting between them. CDR1 is SGHTA, CDR2 FQGNSA, per germline. The CDR3 runs 14 residues. CDR3 sequence: CATKDYSNTGELFF. The CDR3 DNA reads as TGTGCCACAAAGGACTACTCGAACACCGGGGAGCTGTTTTTT.

The DNA for the CDR3 is TGTGCCTGGAGTCGGGACAGCTATCAGCCCCAGCATTTT. Translated, it gives CAWSRDSYQPQHF. The chain joins TRBV30 to TRBJ1-5; the match to TRBD1 covers 7 bases. Looked up from germline, CDR1 is GTSNPN and CDR2 is SVGIG (reference sequence). CDR3 size: 13 residues. Trimming took 2 bases from V and 5 from J; bases not matched to a gene: 3.

The chain joins TRBV5-1 to TRBJ2-1; 9 bases are shared with TRBD1. Germline CDR1 reads SGHRS; CDR2 reads YFSETQ. The CDR3 length is 14 residues. J was trimmed by 10 bases and V by 7 bases; bases with no gene match: 12. DNA for the CDR3: TGCGCCAGCTCCTCCGGGACAGGGCGATTCGAGCAGTTCTTC. It yields the protein CASSSGTGRFEQFF. Supplemented by reference TRBV5-1 and TRBJ2-1, the full variable domain reads KAGVTQTPRYLIKTRGQQVTLSCSPISGHRSVSWYQQTPGQGLQFLFEYFSETQRNKGNFPGRFSGRQFSNSRSEMNVSTLELGDSALYLCASSSGTGRFEQFFGPGTRLTVL.

The chain uses TRBV6-6 and TRBJ2-1, with D possibly being TRBD2 (5 bases). This CDR3 region has 14 residues. CDR1 is MNHNY and CDR2 is SVGAGI in the germline V gene (reference sequence). V was cut by 7 bases and J by 8 bases, with 18 bases left in between. This CDR3 is CASISPTSVHEQFF. Here the CDR3 DNA reads TGTGCCAGCATATCCCCCACTAGTGTCCATGAGCAGTTCTTC.

This clone was detected only once. The genes are TRBV9 and TRBJ2-5, with D perhaps matching TRBD1 (6 bases). Germline V gene data show CDR1 as SGDLS and CDR2 as YYNGEE. The CDR3 covers 14 residues. V gave up 0 bases and J gave up 3 bases, with 9 bases separating them. The CDR3 region has the DNA TGTGCCAGCAGCGTAGCTAGGGGGAAAGAGACCCAGTACTTC. Translated: CASSVARGKETQYF.

The count of this clone is one. The chain couples TRBV7-9 to TRBJ2-2; 9 bases fit TRBD2. V lost 0 bases, J lost 5 bases, and 13 bases stayed unmatched. The CDR3 runs 19 residues. The germline V gene has CDR1 SEHNR and CDR2 FQNEAQ (reference sequence). CDR3 protein: CASSLAGGWREGLTGELFF. CDR3 bases: TGTGCCAGCAGCTTAGCAGGGGGATGGCGGGAGGGTTTAACCGGGGAGCTGTTTTTT.

This clone was observed a few times. This chain links TRBV14 with TRBJ1-1; no clear D gene. This CDR3 is 14 amino acids long. Germline V gene sequence: CDR1 SGHDN, CDR2 FVKESK. V dropped 3 bases and J dropped 1 base, with 9 bases sitting between them. Written as DNA, the CDR3 is TGTGCCAGCAGCCACGAGACAAGGAACACTGAAGCTTTCTTT. It is translated as CASSHETRNTEAFF.

The chain employs TRBV5-1 and TRBJ1-1; 9 nucleotides line up with TRBD1. Germline assignment: CDR1 SGHRS and CDR2 YFSETQ. The CDR3 has 14 residues. The V gene end was trimmed by 5 bases and the J gene end by 4 bases; junction bases not matched to a gene: 6. CDR3 region: CASSSDRGVTEAFF. The CDR3 DNA follows: TGCGCCAGCAGTTCTGACAGGGGGGTCACTGAAGCTTTCTTT. The full variable domain, completed using reference TRBV5-1 and TRBJ1-1, is KAGVTQTPRYLIKTRGQQVTLSCSPISGHRSVSWYQQTPGQGLQFLFEYFSETQRNKGNFPGRFSGRQFSNSRSEMNVSTLELGDSALYLCASSSDRGVTEAFFGQGTRLTVV.

This sequence joins TRBV4-1 and TRBJ2-7, with D perhaps matching TRBD1 (6 bases). Looked up from germline, CDR1 is MGHRA and CDR2 is YSYEKL. This CDR3 is 14 amino acids long. Trimming shortened V by 1 base and J by 2 bases, and 9 bases separated the two germline ends. The CDR3: CASSQAQGPYEQYF. The CDR3 DNA sequence: TGCGCCAGCAGCCAAGCACAGGGCCCCTACGAGCAGTACTTC.

J is TRBJ2-3 and V is TRBV5-5, with TRBD2 matching 8 bases. With V trimmed by 4 bases and J by 1 base, 2 bases remained unmatched. The germline V gene encodes CDR1 SGHKS and CDR2 YYEKEE (reference sequence). The CDR3 runs to 14 residues. The CDR3 DNA sequence: TGTGCCAGCAGCCCGACTAGCGGCACAGATACGCAGTATTTT. It yields the protein CASSPTSGTDTQYF.

The rearrangement uses TRBV5-1 and TRBJ2-3, with D maybe TRBD1 (6 bases). Trimming left V 2 bases short and J 2 bases short, with 15 bases between. The CDR3 is made up of 16 amino acids. Germline V gene sequence: CDR1 SGHRS, CDR2 YFSETQ. The CDR3 region has the DNA TGCGCCAGCAGCTTCCCCCCCAGGGGTCCCACAGATACGCAGTATTTT. It is translated as CASSFPPRGPTDTQYF. The entire variable domain, with the rest obtained from reference TRBV5-1 and TRBJ2-3, is as follows: KAGVTQTPRYLIKTRGQQVTLSCSPISGHRSVSWYQQTPGQGLQFLFEYFSETQRNKGNFPGRFSGRQFSNSRSEMNVSTLELGDSALYLCASSFPPRGPTDTQYFGPGTRLTVL.

This chain connects TRBV2 to TRBJ1-1; D is ambiguous. Germline V gene lookup returns CDR1 SNHLY and CDR2 FYNNEI. The CDR3 spans 14 residues. V lost 2 bases and J 1 base, leaving 8 bases between the germline ends. The DNA for the CDR3 is TGTGCCAGCAGTGAATGGCTTGGGAACACTGAAGCTTTCTTT. Encoded protein: CASSEWLGNTEAFF.

The chain couples TRBV7-9 to TRBJ1-3, with a weak D call TRBD1 (6 bases). The CDR3 runs 13 residues. CDR1 and CDR2 (germline): SEHNR, FQNEAQ (reference sequence). The V gene lost 8 bases and the J gene lost 4 bases, with 12 bases spanning the gap. CDR3 sequence: CASLGTSGNTIYF. CDR3 coding DNA: TGTGCCAGCCTGGGGACATCAGGAAACACCATATATTTT.

V and J are TRBV5-6 and TRBJ2-2; D is possibly TRBD1 (5 bases). CDR1 is SGHDT and CDR2 is YYEEEE in the germline V gene. V was trimmed by 5 bases and J by 9 bases, leaving 17 bases between them. CDR3 length: 14 amino acids. CDR3 DNA: TGTGCCAGCAGAACGAAAGCAGGGTCGTGGGAGCTGTTTTTT. Amino acid sequence: CASRTKAGSWELFF.

The CDR3 DNA sequence: TGTGCCAGCAGCTTGCGGACAGGGGCCACCGGGGAGCTGTTTTTT. Protein product: CASSLRTGATGELFF. V is TRBV5-4 and J is TRBJ2-2; 9 bases agree with TRBD1. The CDR3 sequence is 15 residues long. Germline V gene data show CDR1 as SGHNT and CDR2 as YYREEE (reference sequence). V shed 1 base, J shed 4 bases, and the junction held 2 bases outside the gene matches. Together with reference TRBV5-4 and TRBJ2-2, the CDR3 gives the full variable domain: ETGVTQSPTHLIKTRGQQVTLRCSSQSGHNTVSWYQQALGQGPQFIFQYYREEENGRGNFPPRFSGLQFPNYSSELNVNALELDDSALYLCASSLRTGATGELFFGEGSRLTVL.

The V and J genes are TRBV5-1 and TRBJ2-7; weak D call: TRBD1 (6 bases). V lost 0 bases and J 2 bases, leaving 9 bases between the germline ends. The CDR3 sequence is 14 residues long. Germline CDR1 reads SGHRS; CDR2 reads YFSETQ. This CDR3 reads CASSLDWGPYEQYF. For the CDR3, the DNA is TGCGCCAGCAGCTTGGACTGGGGGCCCTACGAGCAGTACTTC.

The chain links TRBV28 to TRBJ2-2, with D perhaps matching TRBD1 (7 bases). Germline CDR1 and CDR2: MDHEN and SYDVKM. The CDR3 covers 17 residues. V was cut by 4 bases and J by 7 bases, with 22 bases left in between. The CDR3 DNA follows: TGTGCCAGCAGTTCTCCCCGTGGAGGGGGCCTGAACGGGGAGCTGTTTTTT. Amino acids: CASSSPRGGGLNGELFF.

This chain uses TRBV5-4 with TRBJ2-7; 10 nucleotides align to TRBD2. Trimming at V came to 0 bases and at J to 0 bases, leaving 6 bases not matched to a gene. The germline V gene encodes CDR1 SGHNT and CDR2 YYREEE (reference sequence). The CDR3 has 17 amino acids. As DNA, the CDR3 is TGTGCCAGCAGCTTGGGGGGGACTAGCGCGACCTCCTACGAGCAGTACTTC. It specifies CASSLGGTSATSYEQYF. The entire variable domain, with the rest obtained from reference TRBV5-4 and TRBJ2-7, is as follows: ETGVTQSPTHLIKTRGQQVTLRCSSQSGHNTVSWYQQALGQGPQFIFQYYREEENGRGNFPPRFSGLQFPNYSSELNVNALELDDSALYLCASSLGGTSATSYEQYFGPGTRLTVT.

V gene TRBV2 combines with J gene TRBJ2-4; tentatively, D is TRBD2 (6 bases). The CDR3 extends over 14 amino acids. Looked up from germline, CDR1 is SNHLY and CDR2 is FYNNEI. V was trimmed by 4 bases and J by 11 bases, leaving 18 bases between them. CDR3 DNA sequence: TGTGCCAGCAGTGTGGGGTCACGGGAGAGAGTTCAGTACTTC. Translation: CASSVGSRERVQYF.

The rearrangement joins TRBV7-2 to TRBJ2-1, with D maybe TRBD1 (6 bases). The CDR3 contains 15 residues. Trimming cost V 5 bases and J 0 bases, with 11 bases left between them. Per the germline V gene, CDR1 is SGHTA and CDR2 is FQGNSA. The DNA of the CDR3 is TGTGCCAGCAGCCCGGGACACAACTCCTACAATGAGCAGTTCTTC. It specifies CASSPGHNSYNEQFF.

The rearrangement links TRBV5-1 to TRBJ1-4, with 8 bases lining up with TRBD1. This CDR3 has 15 amino acids. Germline trimming cut 0 bases from V and 8 bases from J; bases unmatched to any gene: 6. Germline V gives CDR1 SGHRS, CDR2 YFSETQ. The CDR3 sequence is CASSLAGDRTEKLFF. CDR3 nucleotides: TGCGCCAGCAGCTTGGCTGGGGACAGGACCGAAAAACTGTTTTTT.

This CDR3 is CASSYIFRGSEQYF. CDR3 bases: TGTGCCAGCAGTTATATTTTCCGCGGGAGCGAGCAGTACTTC. The J gene is TRBJ2-7, the V gene TRBV27, with TRBD2 identical over 7 bases. The germline CDR1 and CDR2 sequences are MNHEY and SMNVEV (reference sequence). The CDR3 length is 14 residues. Trimming took 4 bases from V and 6 from J; bases not matched to a gene: 9.

This clone was observed a few times. V gene TRBV9 combines with J gene TRBJ2-7, with D perhaps matching TRBD1 (6 bases). The CDR3 totals 13 residues. The V end lost 3 bases, the J end lost 5 bases, and 12 bases lay between the germline ends. The germline V gene has CDR1 SGDLS and CDR2 YYNGEE. The CDR3 DNA sequence: TGTGCCAGCAGCGCTCGCACAGGGAACGAGCAGTACTTC. This gives the protein CASSARTGNEQYF.